This T cell receptor (beta chain) was recovered during a study of blood T cell repertoires in COVID-19. Profiling relied on immunoSEQ multiplex PCR, and the TCRdb table lists in-frame clones only, not all of them. Of 65,000 to 80,000 clones listed, roughly four fifths are singletons. There are 19 residues in the CDR3. V was pared by 0 bases and J by 0 bases, with 10 bases of the junction left unmatched. Germline CDR1 KGHSH, CDR2 LQKENI. Sequencing input: peripheral blood. The clonotype originates from a man aged 45 to 65 with acute or convalescent COVID-19. The chain links TRBV18 to TRBJ2-2; 7 positions agree with TRBD1. CDR3 residues: CASSPPRGTDYSNTGELFF. CDR3 sequence (DNA): TGTGCCAGCTCACCACCGCGAGGGACAGACTACTCGAACACCGGGGAGCTGTTTTTT.